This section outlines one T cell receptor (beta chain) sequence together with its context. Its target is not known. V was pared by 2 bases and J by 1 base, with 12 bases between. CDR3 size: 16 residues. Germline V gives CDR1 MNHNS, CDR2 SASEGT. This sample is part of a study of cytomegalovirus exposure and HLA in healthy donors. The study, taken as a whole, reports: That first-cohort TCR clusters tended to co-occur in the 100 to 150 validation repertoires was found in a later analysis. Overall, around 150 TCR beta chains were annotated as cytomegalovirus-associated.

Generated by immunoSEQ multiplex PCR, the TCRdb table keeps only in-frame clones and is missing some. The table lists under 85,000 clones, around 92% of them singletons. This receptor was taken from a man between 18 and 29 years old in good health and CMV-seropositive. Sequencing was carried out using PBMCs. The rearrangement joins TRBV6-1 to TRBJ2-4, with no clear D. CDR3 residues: CASSEFGGPAKNIQYF. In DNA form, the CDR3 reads TGTGCCAGCAGTGAATTTGGTGGCCCCGCCAAAAACATTCAGTACTTC.